The sequence of this T cell receptor beta chain was determined in a study of molecular identifiers for immune sequencing clone quantification. General study results and limits: With a barcode shared among identical TCR molecules, highly expanded clone sizes could be underestimated. In CMV-specific effectors, clones above 20 copies held over 99% of molecules; naive, under 1%.

Germline V gene sequence: CDR1 SGHTA, CDR2 FQGNSA. The CDR3 consists of 15 residues. V lost 1 base and J 5 bases, leaving 11 bases between the germline ends. TCRdb re-called the PCR reads with MiXCR, one entry per CDR3 protein. The table shows 45,000 to 55,000 distinct CDR3 sequences, with roughly a third occurring only once. This clonotype was detected ten times or more. Its antigen is still unknown. This chain connects TRBV7-2 to TRBJ1-4; D is ambiguous. The specimen sequenced was naive CD8+ T cells from blood, with Jurkat cell RNA spiked in. Subset indicated: FACS-sorted CD8+CD4-CCR7+CD45RA+ naive T cells. This clonotype was obtained from a human donor in good health. Some libraries in this study had Jurkat cell RNA spiked in. DNA of the CDR3: TGTGCCAGCAGCTTAGTCAACTTCAGGAATGAAAAACTGTTTTTT. Translating gives CASSLVNFRNEKLFF.